The 32 T cell receptor beta chains below come from one sample, sequenced in a study of T cells in Graves' hyperthyroidism and ophthalmopathy. It was RNA transcripts that yielded the amplified TCR beta CDR3 regions. First-round RT-PCR targeting the TCR CDR3 was performed with the HTBI primer set. One entry per CDR3 protein results from TCRdb running MiXCR on the multiplex PCR reads. The table lists some 270,000 distinct CDR3 sequences, more than 20% of them singletons. Sequencing was performed on blood. These receptors were collected from a woman in her thirties or forties with Graves' ophthalmopathy.

This clonotype showed up many times. The chain links TRBV11-2 to TRBJ1-3; 7 nucleotides align to TRBD1. This CDR3 spans 16 amino acids. Trimming at V came to 8 bases and at J to 0 bases, leaving 10 bases not matched to a gene. CDR1 and CDR2 (germline): SGHAT, FQNNGV. This CDR3 reads CASSQGGGRSGNTIYF. The DNA for the CDR3 is TGTGCCAGCTCCCAGGGGGGGGGGCGCTCTGGAAACACCATATATTTT. Combining the CDR3 with reference TRBV11-2 and TRBJ1-3 gives the whole variable domain EAGVAQSPRYKIIEKRQSVAFWCNPISGHATLYWYQQILGQGPKLLIQFQNNGVVDDSQLPKDRFSAERLKGVDSTLKIQPAKLEDSAVYLCASSQGGGRSGNTIYFGEGSWLTVV.

This clonotype was detected ten times or more. The chain employs TRBV19 and TRBJ2-2; D not resolved. The CDR3 sequence is 13 residues long. The germline V gene has CDR1 LNHDA and CDR2 SQIVND (reference sequence). Trimming removed 5 bases from V and 7 bases from J, with 11 bases in between. The CDR3 reads CASSSSTDGELFF. DNA for the CDR3: TGTGCCAGTAGTTCGTCGACGGACGGGGAGCTGTTTTTT. The full variable domain, its missing parts supplied by reference TRBV19 and TRBJ2-2, is DGGITQSPKYLFRKEGQNVTLSCEQNLNHDAMYWYRQDPGQGLRLIYYSQIVNDFQKGDIAEGYSVSREKKESFPLTVTSAQKNPTAFYLCASSSSTDGELFFGEGSRLTVL.

This sequence joins TRBV4-3 and TRBJ2-7, with D possibly TRBD1 on 6 matching bases. The germline gives CDR1 LGHNA, CDR2 YSLEER. V gave up 0 bases and J gave up 1 base, with 10 bases separating them. This CDR3 is 15 amino acids long. CDR3 protein: CASSQDYRGSYEQYF. The CDR3 region has the DNA TGCGCCAGCAGCCAAGATTATAGGGGGTCCTACGAGCAGTACTTC.

This clonotype was picked up many times. V usage is TRBV30 and J usage is TRBJ1-5, with 9 bases fitting TRBD1. Germline lookup yields CDR1 GTSNPN and CDR2 SVGIG (reference sequence). Trimming cost V 2 bases and J 6 bases; bases outside gene matches: 5. CDR3 length: 14 amino acids. The CDR3 nucleotides read TGTGCCTGGAGTCACAGGGGGCTTGGTCAGCCCCAGCATTTT. Translating gives CAWSHRGLGQPQHF.

The CDR3, as DNA: TGTGCCAGCAGTGAATTCGGTCAATTATACGAGCAGTACTTC. It specifies CASSEFGQLYEQYF. The genes are TRBV25-1 and TRBJ2-7; D call uncertain. V was trimmed by 1 base and J by 4 bases, leaving 11 bases between them. Germline values: CDR1 MGHDK, CDR2 SYGVNS. The CDR3 contains 14 residues.

There are many counts of this clonotype. Mismatch with germline at one junction end may stem from a read error. V gene TRBV7-6 combines with J gene TRBJ1-1; D possibly corresponds to TRBD1 (5 bases). Germline V gene lookup returns CDR1 SGHVS and CDR2 FNYEAQ. CDR3 length equals 14 residues. The CDR3 bases are TGTGCCAGCAGCCCGCAACTCGTGGGGGGTGATGAATACTTT. It encodes CASSPQLVGGDEYF.

This clonotype was seen many times. V usage is TRBV11-2 and J usage is TRBJ2-2; no clear D. CDR3 length: 15 amino acids. Trimming removed 0 bases at V and 5 bases at J, with 10 bases between. Germline CDR1 reads SGHAT; CDR2 reads FQNNGV. The DNA of the CDR3 is TGTGCCAGCAGCTTAGATGGGGTGGTAACCGGGGAGCTGTTTTTT. This translates into CASSLDGVVTGELFF.

This clonotype came up many times. The V gene is TRBV27, the J gene TRBJ2-2; 9 bases agree with TRBD2. V trimming: 5 bases; J trimming: 2 bases; junction bases outside the gene matches: 6. CDR1 is MNHEY and CDR2 is SMNVEV in the germline V gene (reference sequence). There are 16 residues in the CDR3. The CDR3 nucleotides are TGTGCCAGCAGTCACGCCGGGACTAGCAACACCGGGGAGCTGTTTTTT. Amino acid sequence: CASSHAGTSNTGELFF.

The V gene is TRBV12-3 or TRBV12-4, the J gene TRBJ1-1; TRBD1 matches 8 bases. This CDR3 comprises 13 residues. J was trimmed by 8 bases and V by 4 bases; bases with no gene match: 6. The CDR3 protein is CASSSGQGTEAFF. CDR3 DNA: TGTGCCAGCAGTTCCGGACAGGGAACAGAAGCTTTCTTT.

This clonotype was observed at least ten times. This chain links TRBV2 with TRBJ2-5, with 9 bases matching TRBD2. The germline V gene has CDR1 SNHLY and CDR2 FYNNEI. With V trimmed by 5 bases and J by 5 bases, 6 bases remained unmatched. The CDR3 has 14 residues. The CDR3 region is CASSLSGSAETQYF. The CDR3 coding sequence is TGTGCCAGCAGTCTTAGCGGGAGTGCGGAGACCCAGTACTTC.

Many counts were recorded for this clonotype. The gene calls are TRBV28 and TRBJ1-2; D gene ambiguous. Germline V lookup: CDR1 MDHEN, CDR2 SYDVKM. This CDR3 comprises 15 residues. Trimming left V 6 bases short and J 4 bases short, with 18 bases between. The CDR3 loop is CASRLRGTRSYGYTF. The DNA for the CDR3 is TGTGCCAGCAGACTACGCGGCACCAGGAGCTATGGCTACACCTTC.

This clonotype was picked up many times. J is TRBJ2-5 and V is TRBV19; 7 bases align to TRBD1. The V segment lost 3 bases and the J segment 5 bases; nucleotides outside the gene matches: 12. The CDR3 extends over 16 amino acids. The germline CDR1 and CDR2 sequences are LNHDA and SQIVND (reference sequence). The CDR3 is CASSMGAGGIWETQYF. For the CDR3, the DNA is TGTGCCAGTAGTATGGGCGCAGGGGGAATTTGGGAGACCCAGTACTTC.

This clonotype was recorded at least ten times. The chain combines TRBV6-1 with TRBJ2-5; D gene unclear. Germline-derived CDR1 and CDR2 are MNHNS and SASEGT. Trimming took off 3 bases at V and 4 bases at J, with 9 bases between the two ends. The CDR3 length is 13 residues. DNA for the CDR3: TGTGCCAGCAGTGAGATTTCCCGAGAGACCCAGTACTTC. This gives the protein CASSEISRETQYF.

This clonotype was recorded many times. The gene calls are TRBV20-1 and TRBJ1-1; 7 nucleotides align to TRBD1. V was clipped by 3 bases and J by 1 base; unmatched bases: 5. CDR3 length: 14 residues. From germline, CDR1 is DFQATT and CDR2 SNEGSKA (reference sequence). This CDR3 is CSASDWTGNTEAFF. For the CDR3, the DNA is TGCAGTGCTAGTGATTGGACAGGGAACACTGAAGCTTTCTTT.

This clonotype was counted ten times or more. V and J are TRBV24-1 and TRBJ2-2; D is unclear. Germline-derived CDR1 and CDR2 are KGHDR and SFDVKD. This CDR3 region has 15 residues. The V end lost 4 bases, the J end lost 1 base, and 9 bases lay between the germline ends. The CDR3 DNA follows: TGTGCCACCAGTGACCCATACTGGAACACCGGGGAGCTGTTTTTT. As protein: CATSDPYWNTGELFF.

There are many counts of this clonotype. This chain joins TRBV20-1 and TRBJ1-1, with D possibly matching TRBD1 (6 bases). Trimming shortened V by 1 base and J by 8 bases, and 11 bases separated the two germline ends. The V gene's germline CDR1 is DFQATT and CDR2 SNEGSKA (reference sequence). The CDR3 runs to 12 residues. Here the CDR3 reads CSARAGGGEAFF. The CDR3 nucleotides are TGCAGTGCTAGAGCTGGGGGCGGGGAAGCTTTCTTT.

The chain carries TRBV12-3 or TRBV12-4 and TRBJ1-2; 8 bases align to TRBD1. CDR3 size: 12 residues. V trimming: 6 bases; J trimming: 8 bases; junction bases outside the gene matches: 5. This CDR3 is CASRFDRGGYTF. The CDR3 DNA follows: TGTGCCAGCAGATTTGACAGGGGCGGCTACACCTTC.

Many counts were recorded for this clonotype. CDR3 protein: CASSPRQGTQPQHF. Here the CDR3 DNA reads TGTGCCAGCAGTCCTAGACAGGGAACTCAGCCCCAGCATTTT. The chain recombines TRBV28 with TRBJ1-5; 7 nucleotides match TRBD1. The trim removed 5 bases at V and 6 bases at J, leaving 7 bases unmatched. CDR3 length equals 14 residues. Per germline, CDR1 MDHEN and CDR2 SYDVKM.

This clonotype showed up many times. The chain employs TRBV29-1 and TRBJ1-2, with TRBD1 identical over 8 bases. This CDR3 region has 14 residues. Unmatched junction bases numbered 7, after V lost 3 bases and J lost 4 bases. Germline assignment: CDR1 SQVTM and CDR2 ANQGSEA. The CDR3 loop reads CSVDLTGATYGYTF. The CDR3 region has the DNA TGCAGCGTTGATCTGACAGGGGCTACCTATGGCTACACCTTC. The full variable domain, rest sourced from reference TRBV29-1 and TRBJ1-2, is SAVISQKPSRDICQRGTSLTIQCQVDSQVTMMFWYRQQPGQSLTLIATANQGSEATYESGFVIDKFPISRPNLTFSTLTVSNMSPEDSSIYLCSVDLTGATYGYTFGSGTRLTVV.

V and J are TRBV7-2 and TRBJ2-7; D might be TRBD1 or TRBD2, each matching 5 bases. Germline CDR1 reads SGHTA; CDR2 reads FQGNSA. The CDR3 length is 14 residues. V was clipped by 0 bases and J by 5 bases, with 11 bases between them. In DNA, the CDR3 is TGTGCCAGCAGCTTAGCCTCCTTGGGGGACGAGCAGTACTTC. It specifies CASSLASLGDEQYF.

This clonotype was recorded only once. This sequence joins TRBV28 and TRBJ2-5; D is unclear. The CDR3 has 12 residues. Looked up from germline, CDR1 is MDHEN and CDR2 is SYDVKM. Trimming shortened V by 6 bases and J by 5 bases, and 10 bases separated the two germline ends. Here the CDR3 reads CASRVIGETQYF. CDR3 nucleotides: TGTGCCAGCAGGGTTATTGGGGAGACCCAGTACTTC.

The V and J genes are TRBV2 and TRBJ1-5; D gene unclear. Germline CDR1 SNHLY, CDR2 FYNNEI. Trimming took 8 bases from V and 0 from J, leaving 11 bases between them. The CDR3 contains 14 residues. The CDR3 sequence: CASAGRSSNQPQHF. CDR3 nucleotides: TGTGCCAGCGCGGGCAGATCTAGCAATCAGCCCCAGCATTTT. The whole variable domain, filled in from reference TRBV2 and TRBJ1-5, reads EPEVTQTPSHQVTQMGQEVILRCVPISNHLYFYWYRQILGQKVEFLVSFYNNEISEKSEIFDDQFSVERPDGSNFTLKIRSTKLEDSAMYFCASAGRSSNQPQHFGDGTRLSIL.

This clonotype was recorded many times. The rearrangement uses TRBV28 and TRBJ1-2; a weak D match, TRBD1 (5 bases). Germline CDR1 and CDR2: MDHEN and SYDVKM. Trimming took 5 bases from V and 5 from J, leaving 9 bases between them. The CDR3 contains 12 residues. The CDR3 loop is CASSRGEYGYTF. CDR3 bases: TGTGCCAGCAGTCGAGGGGAGTATGGCTACACCTTC.

This clonotype was seen at least ten times. A clone one base away is much larger, so this may be a read error. The J gene is TRBJ1-1, the V gene TRBV12-3 or TRBV12-4; D unclear. This CDR3 has 13 amino acids. V was trimmed by 5 bases and J by 7 bases, leaving 14 bases between them. CDR3 coding DNA: TGTGCCAGCAGTATGAGAGAGAGCGGTGAAGCTTTCTTT. Protein: CASSMRESGEAFF.

This clonotype was detected many times. The chain employs TRBV28 and TRBJ2-5; D may be TRBD1 (5 bases). Trimming removed 3 bases from V and 2 bases from J, with 10 bases in between. There are 14 residues in the CDR3. Germline CDR1 MDHEN, CDR2 SYDVKM. CDR3 in amino acids: CASSLGRVQETQYF. CDR3 nucleotides: TGTGCCAGCAGTTTGGGCAGGGTACAAGAGACCCAGTACTTC.

As to this clonotype: One end of the junction varies from germline; a read error may be responsible. The CDR3 DNA follows: TGTGCCAGCGCGGGGGCGCACTCGAACACTGAAGCTTACTTT. As protein: CASAGAHSNTEAYF. The rearrangement joins TRBV9 to TRBJ1-1, with D possibly matching TRBD1 (6 bases). CDR1 and CDR2 (germline): SGDLS, YYNGEE. This CDR3 comprises 14 residues.

At least ten counts were recorded for this clonotype. This sequence joins TRBV7-8 and TRBJ1-5; D perhaps matches TRBD1 (5 bases). Germline V gene data show CDR1 as SGHVS and CDR2 as FQNEAQ. The CDR3 runs to 15 residues. Deletions cut 3 bases from V and 0 bases from J, with 9 bases between. The CDR3 protein is CASSLGDVSNQPQHF. The CDR3 DNA is TGTGCCAGCAGCTTGGGGGACGTTAGCAATCAGCCCCAGCATTTT.

This clonotype was counted ten times or more. V usage is TRBV27 and J usage is TRBJ2-3, with D perhaps matching TRBD1 (5 bases). Trimming pared 3 bases from V and 7 bases from J, leaving 11 bases between. Per germline, CDR1 MNHEY and CDR2 SMNVEV (reference sequence). The length of the CDR3 is 13 residues. This CDR3 reads CASSFGHRNTQYF. The CDR3 coding sequence is TGTGCCAGCAGTTTTGGCCACAGGAATACGCAGTATTTT.

At least ten counts were recorded for this clonotype. CDR3 loop: CASSQGRGTHYGYTF. As DNA, the CDR3 is TGTGCCAGCAGTCAGGGCAGGGGCACCCACTATGGCTACACCTTC. This chain joins TRBV27 and TRBJ1-2, with D possibly matching TRBD1 (6 bases). The V gene lost 5 bases and the J gene lost 3 bases, with 16 bases spanning the gap. The CDR3 covers 15 residues. CDR1 and CDR2 (germline): MNHEY, SMNVEV (reference sequence).

The V and J genes are TRBV27 and TRBJ2-7; 7 positions match TRBD1. Per germline, CDR1 MNHEY and CDR2 SMNVEV (reference sequence). The junction had 10 bases not matched to a gene; V was cut back by 5 bases and J by 6 bases. The CDR3 consists of 14 residues. CDR3 residues: CASSPQGQIVEQYF. CDR3 nucleotides: TGTGCCAGCAGTCCCCAGGGACAGATCGTCGAGCAGTACTTC.

This clonotype came up many times. The chain has TRBV6-2 or TRBV6-3 and TRBJ2-6; D ambiguous. The germline CDR1 and CDR2 sequences are MNHEY and SVGEGT. CDR3 length: 15 amino acids. The V gene lost 7 bases and the J gene lost 0 bases, with 10 bases spanning the gap. The CDR3 DNA sequence: TGTGCCAGCACATCGTCCCCCTCTGGGGCCAACGTCCTGACTTTC. Amino acids: CASTSSPSGANVLTF.

This clonotype was seen at least ten times. V usage is TRBV7-9 and J usage is TRBJ2-7, with TRBD2 identical over 12 bases. This CDR3 spans 15 amino acids. Losses at the gene ends were 4 bases for V and 2 bases for J; bases not matched to a gene: 3. Germline values: CDR1 SEHNR, CDR2 FQNEAQ (reference sequence). The CDR3 loop reads CASSSASGRAYEQYF. In nucleotides, the CDR3 is TGTGCCAGCAGCTCTGCTAGCGGGAGGGCCTACGAGCAGTACTTC. The whole variable domain, remainder taken from reference TRBV7-9 and TRBJ2-7, is DTGVSQNPRHKITKRGQNVTFRCDPISEHNRLYWYRQTLGQGPEFLTYFQNEAQLEKSRLLSDRFSAERPKGSFSTLEIQRTEQGDSAMYLCASSSASGRAYEQYFGPGTRLTVT.